Below are 30 T cell receptor beta chains sequenced from a single sample in a study of vaccination and CD4 T cells after COVID-19. These receptors are not linked to any known antigen. The time point is: late sampling 161 to 241 days after vaccination in three convalescent patients. Treatment of the sample: roughly 11-day PBMC culture with coronavirus spike peptide pools or control peptides (ViraFEST assay). Oncomine TCR Beta short-read sequencing was applied to DNA from cultured CD4+ T cells. A single record per CDR3 protein comes from TCRdb applying MiXCR to the PCR reads. Of about 21,000 distinct CDR3 sequences listed, about a third are singletons. The sequencing here drew on CD4+ T cells from blood, cultured in vitro, taken about 7 months after SARS-CoV-2 vaccination. Source of these receptors: a human donor who had recovered from COVID-19.

The chain is built from TRBV6-5 and TRBJ2-7; TRBD1 matches 7 bases. Trimming took 3 bases from V and 2 from J; bases not matched to a gene: 19. Per germline, CDR1 MNHEY and CDR2 SVGAGI. CDR3 length: 19 residues. In DNA form, the CDR3 reads TGTGCCAGCAGTTATAGGTTGGGCAGGGGGACGGCGACGACCTACGAGCAGTACTTC. Translating it yields CASSYRLGRGTATTYEQYF.

The gene calls are TRBV29-1 and TRBJ2-3; D gene ambiguous. Deletions cut 4 bases from V and 2 bases from J, with 4 bases between. The germline V gene has CDR1 SQVTM and CDR2 ANQGSEA. The CDR3 sequence is 11 residues long. The CDR3 sequence is CSVVNTDTQYF. CDR3 coding DNA: TGCAGCGTTGTCAACACAGATACGCAGTATTTT.

This clonotype was recorded a few times. The chain links TRBV4-1 to TRBJ2-7, with D perhaps matching TRBD2 (6 bases). The germline gives CDR1 MGHRA, CDR2 YSYEKL. The CDR3 loop spans 13 amino acids. The V and J ends lost 8 bases and 5 bases respectively, with 16 bases between them. The CDR3 sequence: CASSTRLGDEQYF. The CDR3 DNA is TGCGCCAGCTCTACCCGACTAGGGGACGAGCAGTACTTC.

The chain is built from TRBV15 and TRBJ2-1; 13 nucleotides agree with TRBD2. Germline V gene lookup returns CDR1 LNHNV and CDR2 YYDKDF (reference sequence). The CDR3 loop spans 17 amino acids. With 3 bases clipped from V and 5 bases from J, the junction kept 7 bases outside the gene matches. CDR3 in amino acids: CATSRTTSGRANNEQFF. The CDR3 DNA sequence: TGTGCCACCAGCAGGACCACTAGCGGGAGGGCCAACAATGAGCAGTTCTTC.

By share, this clonotype ranks as medium-sized (0.01 to 0.1%). CDR3 sequence reads: CSAREGAGSNYGYTF. Written as DNA, the CDR3 is TGCAGTGCTAGAGAGGGGGCCGGATCTAACTATGGCTACACCTTC. The V call is TRBV20-1, the J call TRBJ1-2; possibly TRBD1 for D (6 bases). Trimming pared 0 bases from V and 0 bases from J, leaving 11 bases between. CDR3 length equals 15 residues. Germline CDR1 and CDR2: DFQATT and SNEGSKA (reference sequence).

The rearrangement uses TRBV27 and TRBJ2-1; D gene unclear. The CDR3 is 15 residues long. Trimming took off 4 bases at V and 5 bases at J, with 15 bases between the two ends. CDR1 and CDR2 from the germline V gene are MNHEY and SMNVEV (reference sequence). The CDR3 spells CASSSWAVPNNEQFF. As DNA, the CDR3 is TGTGCCAGCAGTTCCTGGGCGGTACCAAACAATGAGCAGTTCTTC.

This chain joins TRBV20-1 and TRBJ2-7, with D possibly called TRBD1 or TRBD2 (5 bases each). In germline, CDR1 is DFQATT, CDR2 SNEGSKA (reference sequence). The CDR3 has 12 amino acids. V gave up 6 bases and J gave up 5 bases, with 14 bases separating them. The CDR3 loop is CSAPSGTDEQYF. The CDR3 region has the DNA TGCAGTGCCCCCTCCGGGACCGACGAGCAGTACTTC.

This clonotype was recorded a few times. The rearrangement joins TRBV28 to TRBJ2-5, with D tentatively TRBD2 (6 bases). Trimming removed 3 bases at V and 2 bases at J, with 10 bases between. The CDR3 has 14 amino acids. Looked up from germline, CDR1 is MDHEN and CDR2 is SYDVKM. The DNA for the CDR3 is TGTGCCAGCAGTTTTCCGGGGGTACAAGAGACCCAGTACTTC. This encodes CASSFPGVQETQYF.

The table lists this clonotype with a few counts. The chain combines TRBV7-2 with TRBJ2-7; D ambiguous. The V gene lost 5 bases and the J gene lost 6 bases, with 17 bases spanning the gap. Looked up from germline, CDR1 is SGHTA and CDR2 is FQGNSA. The CDR3 loop spans 14 amino acids. The CDR3 reads CASSRSRVMGEQYF. Here the CDR3 DNA reads TGTGCCAGCAGCAGATCCCGGGTGATGGGCGAGCAGTACTTC.

Here the CDR3 reads CASSKDRCVRCDIQYF. In nucleotides, the CDR3 is TGTGCCAGCAGCAAAGATCGGTGTGTTAGATGTGACATTCAGTACTTC. The chain recombines TRBV21-1 with TRBJ2-4. TRBV21-1 is annotated as a pseudogene. The CDR3 loop spans 16 amino acids.

The chain has TRBV12-3 or TRBV12-4 and TRBJ1-2; 10 positions match TRBD1. CDR3 length equals 12 residues. V lost 10 bases, J lost 8 bases, and 7 bases stayed unmatched. CDR3 region: CATAGTGDGYTF. The DNA of the CDR3 is TGTGCCACTGCCGGGACAGGGGACGGCTACACCTTC.

This clonotype has a handful of counts. The rearrangement joins TRBV21-1 to TRBJ1-5. TRBV21-1 is described as a pseudogene. This CDR3 contains 15 residues. In DNA form, the CDR3 reads TGTGCCAGCAGCAAAGTAAGCCTGCGGGGTCAGCCCCAGCATTTT. Protein: CASSKVSLRGQPQHF.

This clonotype was found once. The V gene is TRBV2, the J gene TRBJ2-5; TRBD2 agrees at 14 bases. Germline V gene data show CDR1 as SNHLY and CDR2 as FYNNEI. The V gene end was trimmed by 6 bases and the J gene end by 4 bases; junction bases not matched to a gene: 4. This CDR3 is built from 15 residues. The CDR3 loop is CASRDGLAGGETQYF. The CDR3 bases are TGTGCCAGCAGAGACGGACTAGCGGGAGGAGAGACCCAGTACTTC. Variable domain in full (rest from reference TRBV2 and TRBJ2-5): EPEVTQTPSHQVTQMGQEVILRCVPISNHLYFYWYRQILGQKVEFLVSFYNNEISEKSEIFDDQFSVERPDGSNFTLKIRSTKLEDSAMYFCASRDGLAGGETQYFGPGTRLLVL.

The chain is built from TRBV25-1 and TRBJ1-2; D remains ambiguous. The CDR3 extends over 12 amino acids. CDR1 is MGHDK, CDR2 SYGVNS, per germline. V was cut by 3 bases and J by 8 bases, with 10 bases left in between. Here the CDR3 reads CASSDPVAGYTF. CDR3 in DNA: TGTGCCAGCAGTGATCCAGTTGCAGGCTACACCTTC.

Only a few counts were recorded for this clonotype. The V and J genes are TRBV6-1 and TRBJ1-2, with D possibly matching TRBD1 (5 bases). V lost 5 bases and J lost 3, with 7 bases in between. The CDR3 covers 12 residues. CDR1 is MNHNS, CDR2 SASEGT, per germline. The DNA of the CDR3 is TGTGCCAGCAGTAGGACATACTATGGCTACACCTTC. Protein product: CASSRTYYGYTF.

This clonotype was seen a handful of times. The gene calls are TRBV2 and TRBJ1-5, with D unclear. Trimming pared 5 bases from V and 6 bases from J, leaving 11 bases between. The CDR3 sequence is 13 residues long. The germline V gene has CDR1 SNHLY and CDR2 FYNNEI. CDR3: CASSFERSQPQHF. The CDR3 nucleotides are TGTGCCAGCAGTTTCGAGAGGAGTCAGCCCCAGCATTTT.

This clonotype was seen only a few times. The V gene is TRBV7-9, the J gene TRBJ1-2; the match to TRBD1 covers 8 bases. CDR1 is SEHNR, CDR2 FQNEAQ, per germline (reference sequence). The ends lost 4 bases at V and 2 bases at J; junction bases unmatched: 9. The CDR3 is made up of 16 amino acids. The CDR3 DNA reads as TGTGCCAGCAGCTCGCCGACAGGGGCCCCAAACTATGGCTACACCTTC. Its translation: CASSSPTGAPNYGYTF.

DNA for the CDR3: TGTGCCAGCAGATTAGGGGGGTCCGACATTCAGTACTTC. Protein sequence: CASRLGGSDIQYF. The chain has TRBV6-1 and TRBJ2-4; the D gene could be TRBD1 or TRBD2 (6 bases each). Germline V gene data show CDR1 as MNHNS and CDR2 as SASEGT. This CDR3 region has 13 residues. Trimming shortened V by 6 bases and J by 8 bases, and 14 bases separated the two germline ends.

This chain uses TRBV6-2 or TRBV6-3 with TRBJ2-7; 9 nucleotides match TRBD2. CDR1 is MNHEY, CDR2 SVGEGT, per germline. J was trimmed by 9 bases and V by 6 bases; bases with no gene match: 6. CDR3 size: 12 residues. The CDR3 DNA reads TGTGCCAGCAGCCGGATAGCGGGAGCGCAGTACTTC. Its translation is CASSRIAGAQYF.

The J gene is TRBJ2-7, the V gene TRBV20-1; 11 bases line up with TRBD2. Germline assignment: CDR1 DFQATT and CDR2 SNEGSKA (reference sequence). CDR3 length: 16 residues. Losses at the gene ends were 3 bases for V and 0 bases for J; bases not matched to a gene: 7. This CDR3 is CSARGLADTSSYEQYF. The CDR3 DNA reads as TGCAGTGCTAGGGGACTAGCGGATACTAGCTCCTACGAGCAGTACTTC.

This clonotype was observed once. V gene TRBV28 combines with J gene TRBJ1-6, with 8 bases fitting TRBD1. The CDR3 extends over 14 amino acids. CDR1 and CDR2 from the germline V gene are MDHEN and SYDVKM. V lost 6 bases, J lost 10 bases, and 8 bases stayed unmatched. CDR3 in amino acids: CASSYPGTGSPLHF. The CDR3 DNA reads as TGTGCCAGCAGCTATCCCGGGACAGGCTCACCCCTCCACTTT.

The chain couples TRBV5-1 to TRBJ2-5; D is perhaps TRBD2 (5 bases). With 4 bases removed from V and 1 base from J, the gap between germline ends came to 11 bases. The CDR3 totals 14 residues. CDR1 and CDR2 from the germline V gene are SGHRS and YFSETQ. The CDR3 nucleotides read TGCGCCAGCAGCCCAGGAGGCACCCAAGAGACCCAGTACTTC. Translation gives CASSPGGTQETQYF. The full variable domain, with the rest looked up from reference TRBV5-1 and TRBJ2-5, is KAGVTQTPRYLIKTRGQQVTLSCSPISGHRSVSWYQQTPGQGLQFLFEYFSETQRNKGNFPGRFSGRQFSNSRSEMNVSTLELGDSALYLCASSPGGTQETQYFGPGTRLLVL.

This clonotype has more than one count but fewer than ten. This chain links TRBV5-3 with TRBJ2-7; unclear D gene. TRBV5-3 is an ORF, with its function uncertain. This CDR3 has 17 amino acids. Trimming removed 0 bases from V and 0 bases from J, with 16 bases in between. The CDR3 loop reads CARSLVREPAVSYEQYF. The CDR3 nucleotides are TGTGCCAGAAGCTTGGTAAGGGAACCAGCCGTCTCCTACGAGCAGTACTTC.

The V call is TRBV11-3, the J call TRBJ2-7, with TRBD2 matching 8 bases. This CDR3 is 16 amino acids long. Germline V CDR1 and CDR2: SGHNT, YENEEA. V dropped 5 bases and J dropped 5; count of bases not matched to a gene: 14. The CDR3 sequence: CASSPEGRAGVDEQYF. CDR3 sequence (DNA): TGTGCCAGCAGCCCCGAAGGGCGAGCGGGAGTTGACGAGCAGTACTTC.

The sample holds one count of this clonotype. The rearrangement joins TRBV18 to TRBJ2-7; 7 bases are a match to TRBD2. The CDR3 totals 13 residues. The junction had 2 bases not matched to a gene; V was cut back by 3 bases and J by 3 bases. CDR1 and CDR2 (germline): KGHSH, LQKENI. This CDR3 reads CASSPSGNYEQYF. Here the CDR3 DNA reads TGTGCCAGCTCACCCAGCGGGAACTACGAGCAGTACTTC.

This chain links TRBV7-9 with TRBJ2-7, with TRBD2 matching over 9 bases. V lost 6 bases and J lost 3; bases outside the gene matches: 3. CDR3 length equals 13 residues. Germline V gene data show CDR1 as SEHNR and CDR2 as FQNEAQ (reference sequence). CDR3 sequence reads: CASSSGRFYEQYF. The DNA for the CDR3 is TGTGCCAGCAGTAGCGGGAGATTCTACGAGCAGTACTTC.

This rearrangement joins TRBV11-2 to TRBJ2-7; 10 bases are shared with TRBD2. V lost 0 bases and J lost 5; bases outside the gene matches: 19. The CDR3 consists of 20 residues. CDR1 and CDR2 from the germline V gene are SGHAT and FQNNGV. CDR3 protein: CASSLDRPGYGAGGPNEQYF. Here the CDR3 DNA reads TGTGCCAGCAGCTTAGATCGACCCGGGTATGGAGCGGGAGGGCCTAACGAGCAGTACTTC.

The rearrangement uses TRBV6-4 and TRBJ2-2; D may be TRBD2 (5 bases). The CDR3 consists of 13 residues. The V end was cut by 5 bases, the J end by 1 base, with 5 bases between. The V gene's germline CDR1 is MRHNA and CDR2 SNTAGT. This CDR3 is CASSSGNTGELFF. The CDR3 nucleotides read TGTGCCAGCAGTAGCGGGAACACCGGGGAGCTGTTTTTT.

The J gene is TRBJ2-5, the V gene TRBV19; tentative D call: TRBD1 (5 bases). Germline CDR1 LNHDA, CDR2 SQIVND (reference sequence). The V end lost 1 base, the J end lost 3 bases, and 9 bases lay between the germline ends. This CDR3 comprises 14 residues. The CDR3 DNA is TGTGCCAGTAGTATAGGTCAGGGCGAAGAGACCCAGTACTTC. It yields the protein CASSIGQGEETQYF.

The CDR3 protein is CASSLVGTVNSPLHF. The CDR3 DNA sequence: TGTGCCAGCAGTTTAGTCGGGACAGTGAATTCACCCCTCCACTTT. V is TRBV27 and J is TRBJ1-6, with TRBD1 matching 7 bases. The CDR3 runs 15 residues. Trimming took 2 bases from V and 7 from J; bases not matched to a gene: 5. Looked up from germline, CDR1 is MNHEY and CDR2 is SMNVEV (reference sequence).